The rows below give T cell receptor beta chains drawn from one sample of a study of blood T cell repertoires in COVID-19. The assay was immunoSEQ multiplex PCR, and TCRdb's table has in-frame clones only and misses some. Of fewer than 80,000 clones in the sample, around four fifths were seen once. Sequencing was performed on peripheral blood. All receptors derive from a man aged 60-69 years with COVID-19, enrolled during active disease. CDR3s include the opening cysteine and the closing phenylalanine or tryptophan. The D gene is left open where the match is weak. Clone size is stated in some rows and not others, as once, few, many or a class when expanded.

D gene | J gene | clone size | V gene | CDR3 DNA | CDR3 protein
. | TRBJ2-5 | . | TRBV29-1 | TGCAGCGTAGAACCAGGGGGGGAGACCCAGTACTTC | CSVEPGGETQYF
TRBD2 | TRBJ2-3 | once | TRBV30 | TGTGCCTGGAGTGTCGGGCGGGGGACCACAGATACGCAGTATTTT | CAWSVGRGTTDTQYF
TRBD1 | TRBJ1-2 | . | TRBV4-2 | TGTGCCAGCAGCCAAGCCTCGACAGGGACTAACTATGGCTACACCTTC | CASSQASTGTNYGYTF
TRBD2 | TRBJ2-5 | . | TRBV29-1 | TGCAGCGTTGGGGTTGGCGGGGGGGGAGAAGAGACCCAGTACTTC | CSVGVGGGGEETQYF
. | TRBJ2-6 | . | TRBV18 | TGTGCCAGCTCACCTAGCGCCCGAGAGTCCGGGGCCAACGTCCTGACTTTC | CASSPSARESGANVLTF
TRBD2 | TRBJ2-6 | few | TRBV5-1 | TGCGCCAGCAGCTTGGTAGCGGGAAGCTCTGGGGCCAACGTCCTGACTTTC | CASSLVAGSSGANVLTF
. | TRBJ2-7 | . | TRBV5-6 | TGTGCCAGCAGCCTACGTATCTACGAGCAGTACTTC | CASSLRIYEQYF
TRBD1 | TRBJ2-2 | . | TRBV18 | TGTGCCAGCTCACCGGGACAGGGGATGGTCGGGGAGCTGTTTTTT | CASSPGQGMVGELFF
. | TRBJ1-3 | . | TRBV5-1 | TGCGCCAGCAGCTCAGGGGCGCCTGGAAACACCATATATTTT | CASSSGAPGNTIYF
TRBD2 | TRBJ2-7 | . | TRBV27 | TGTGCCAGCAGTTTATTTGGGCGGCTAGCGGACTACGAGCAGTACTTC | CASSLFGRLADYEQYF
TRBD1 | TRBJ2-1 | few | TRBV5-1 | TGCGCCAGCAGCTACCAGGGACAGGTACGGGGAGAGCAGTTCTTC | CASSYQGQVRGEQFF
TRBD1 | TRBJ2-3 | . | TRBV5-4 | TGTGCCAGCAGCTTGAGTCAGGGGGCAGATACGCAGTATTTT | CASSLSQGADTQYF
TRBD2 | TRBJ2-3 | . | TRBV7-2 | TGTGCCAGCAGCATCAAGGGACTAGCGGGAGGCCCAGATACGCAGTATTTT | CASSIKGLAGGPDTQYF
. | TRBJ2-5 | . | TRBV3-1/TRBV3-2 | TGTGCCAGCAGTCGTCTAGGGTGGGACTCTCAAGAGACCCAGTACTTC | CASSRLGWDSQETQYF
TRBD2 | TRBJ2-1 | . | TRBV4-2 | TGTGCCAGCAGCCAAGAATGGACTAGCGGCTACAATGAGCAGTTCTTC | CASSQEWTSGYNEQFF
TRBD2 | TRBJ2-1 | . | TRBV3-1/TRBV3-2 | TGTGCCAGCAGCCATGGACTAGCGGGAGTGACTAGTGAGCAGTTCTTC | CASSHGLAGVTSEQFF
. | TRBJ2-7 | . | TRBV6-6 | TGTGCCAGCAGTTTCTCCGGTGGGGCGGGAGAGCAGTACTTC | CASSFSGGAGEQYF
. | TRBJ1-3 | few | TRBV6-2/TRBV6-3 | TGTGCCAGCAGCCTAATCGGGACTGCAACTGGAAACACCATATATTTT | CASSLIGTATGNTIYF
TRBD1 | TRBJ2-2 | few | TRBV2 | TGTGCCACCGTACCGGGACAGGGTGGTACCGGGGAGCTGTTTTTT | CATVPGQGGTGELFF
TRBD1 | TRBJ1-1 | . | TRBV9 | TGTGCCAGCACCAGGACAGGCCTAAACACTGAAGCTTTCTTT | CASTRTGLNTEAFF
. | TRBJ1-5 | . | TRBV6-1 | TGTGCCAGCAGTGAAATAGCGGGGACCTCCGGGCAGGGGCCCCAGCATTTT | CASSEIAGTSGQGPQHF
. | TRBJ2-7 | . | TRBV11-2 | TGTGCCAGCAGATTCACTACAGGGTCCCACGAGCAGTACTTC | CASRFTTGSHEQYF
TRBD2 | TRBJ2-3 | . | TRBV28 | TGTGCCAGCAGTTTATTCGACCAGGCGGGAGGGAACACAGATACGCAGTATTTT | CASSLFDQAGGNTDTQYF
. | TRBJ1-5 | . | TRBV24-1 | TGTGCCACCAGTGATACAGGGACACAGCCCCAGCATTTT | CATSDTGTQPQHF
. | TRBJ2-5 | . | TRBV19 | TGTGCCAGCAGGAGGGACCAAGAGACCCAGTACTTC | CASRRDQETQYF
. | TRBJ1-5 | . | TRBV12-3/TRBV12-4 | TGTGCCAGCAGTTCAAGGGGCCAGCCCCAGCATTTT | CASSSRGQPQHF